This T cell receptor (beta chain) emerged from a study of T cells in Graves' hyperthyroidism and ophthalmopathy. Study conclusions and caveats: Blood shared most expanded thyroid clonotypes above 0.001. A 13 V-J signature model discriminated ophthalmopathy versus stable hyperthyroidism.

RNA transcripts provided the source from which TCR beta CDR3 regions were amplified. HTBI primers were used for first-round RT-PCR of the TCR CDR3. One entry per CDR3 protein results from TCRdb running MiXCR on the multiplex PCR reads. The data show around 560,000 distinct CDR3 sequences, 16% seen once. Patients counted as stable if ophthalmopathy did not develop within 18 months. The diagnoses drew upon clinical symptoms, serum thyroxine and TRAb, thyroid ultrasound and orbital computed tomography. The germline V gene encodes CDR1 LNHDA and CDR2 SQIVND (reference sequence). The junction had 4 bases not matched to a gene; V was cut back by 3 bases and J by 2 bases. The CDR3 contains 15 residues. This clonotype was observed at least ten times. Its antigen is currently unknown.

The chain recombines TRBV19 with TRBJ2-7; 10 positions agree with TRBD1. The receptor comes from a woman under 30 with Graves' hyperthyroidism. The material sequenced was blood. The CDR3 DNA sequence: TGTGCCAGTAGTATGGGGACAGGGGCGACCTACGAGCAGTACTTC. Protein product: CASSMGTGATYEQYF.